The rows below give T cell receptor beta chains drawn from one sample of a study of control samples from healthy donors and cancer patients. Clones were sequenced by immunoSEQ multiplex PCR, and TCRdb holds only the in-frame ones, with some missing. The sample carries roughly 370,000 clones, about 93% recorded once. Sequencing was carried out using PBMCs. These receptors came from a man aged 35-49 years with head and neck cancer. CDR3s include the opening cysteine and the closing phenylalanine or tryptophan. D genes are given only for firm matches. Where a row states a size, it is once, few, many or the class of an expanded clone; other rows omit it.

j_call clone_size v_call d_call cdr3_nt cdr3_aa
TRBJ1-5 - TRBV6-6 - TGTGCCAGCAGTTACCGGGGCAGCCCCTTTAATCAGCCCCAGCATTTT CASSYRGSPFNQPQHF
TRBJ2-7 few TRBV3-1/TRBV3-2 - TGTGCCAGCAGCCTCGACGCGGCTAGCTCCTACGAGCAGTACTTC CASSLDAASSYEQYF
TRBJ2-7 - TRBV6-5 TRBD1 TGTGCCAGCAGGCCCGGGACAGTAACCTACGAGCAGTACTTC CASRPGTVTYEQYF
TRBJ2-7 few TRBV7-8 TRBD2 TGTGCCAGCAGCTTAGCCCTCCTTCTAGCGGGGGGGAAAAGCGAGCAGTACTTC CASSLALLLAGGKSEQYF
TRBJ1-6 - TRBV27 TRBD1 TGTGCCAGCAGTTTACAACCGCAGGGGGCTTACAATTCACCCCTCCACTTT CASSLQPQGAYNSPLHF
TRBJ1-2 - TRBV11-2 - TGTGCCAGCAGCTTAGACCCCGGGACCCCGTATGGCTACACCTTC CASSLDPGTPYGYTF
TRBJ2-3 - TRBV5-1 TRBD1 TGCGCCAGCAGCTTGAAGAAACTGACAGGGGCAAGGAATACGCAGTATTTT CASSLKKLTGARNTQYF
TRBJ1-1 - TRBV7-8 - TGTGCCAGCAGCTTAATTTCTTTGAACACTGAAGCTTTCTTT CASSLISLNTEAFF
TRBJ1-4 - TRBV21-1 - TGTGCCAGCAGCAAAGTCGCAGGGAGCGCTGAAAAACTGTTTTTT CASSKVAGSAEKLFF
TRBJ2-7 few TRBV30 - TGTGCCTGGAGTCGGGTGGAGGTAGGGTCCTACGAGCAGTACTTC CAWSRVEVGSYEQYF
TRBJ2-6 - TRBV27 - TGTGCCAGCAGTTTCGTGTACTCTGGGGCCAACGTCCTGACTTTC CASSFVYSGANVLTF
TRBJ1-3 - TRBV7-3 - TGTGCCAGCAGCTTAACCCCAGGGGCGGCAAACACCATATATTTT CASSLTPGAANTIYF
TRBJ2-2 - TRBV11-3 TRBD1 TGTGCCAGCAGCCCGGGACAGGGGAAGGGTGCCGGGGAGCTGTTTTTT CASSPGQGKGAGELFF
TRBJ2-1 - TRBV27 TRBD2 TGTGCCAGCAGTGGCGGGACTAGCGGATACAATGAGCAGTTCTTC CASSGGTSGYNEQFF
TRBJ2-5 once TRBV5-1 - TGCGCCAGCAGCTTGGGATGGGGGGCCCAAGAGACCCAGTACTTC CASSLGWGAQETQYF
TRBJ2-1 - TRBV9 TRBD2 TGTGCCAGCAGCGTAGAGAGCGGGATCTCCTACAATGAGCAGTTCTTC CASSVESGISYNEQFF
TRBJ1-1 - TRBV5-1 - TGCGCCAGCAGAAGGCAAGACATGAACACTGAAGCTTTCTTT CASRRQDMNTEAFF
TRBJ2-5 once TRBV28 - TGTGCCAGCGCCCCAGGGGCGGACGTTAAAGAGACCCAGTACTTC CASAPGADVKETQYF
TRBJ1-5 - TRBV11-2 - TGTGCCAGCAGCCTCACCGGCGGGGGCGGCAATCAGCCCCAGCATTTT CASSLTGGGGNQPQHF
TRBJ2-1 - TRBV18 TRBD2 TGTGCCAGCTCACCCCTGCTCCTAGCGGGGGATAACAATGAGCAGTTCTTC CASSPLLLAGDNNEQFF
TRBJ1-3 once TRBV27 - TGTGCCAGCAGTTTAACCCAGCTCGGGTCTGGAAACACCATATATTTT CASSLTQLGSGNTIYF
TRBJ1-2 - TRBV19 - TGTGCCAGTAGGCGGACAGATCCGAACTATGGCTACACCTTC CASRRTDPNYGYTF
TRBJ2-5 - TRBV29-1 - TGCAGCGTTCAGCTCACAGAGACCCAGTACTTC CSVQLTETQYF
TRBJ2-4 - TRBV13 - TGTGCCAGCAGGCCCTACTCAGCCAAAAACATTCAGTACTTC CASRPYSAKNIQYF
TRBJ2-7 few TRBV23-1 - TGCGCCAGCAGTCCCAAGTCCGGCCAGGGAACAACAGGTCAGCAGTACTTC CASSPKSGQGTTGQQYF
TRBJ1-1 - TRBV3-1/TRBV3-2 - TGTGCCAGCAGCTCGGCCGAGCCGGGCTCAGCTTTCTTT CASSSAEPGSAFF
TRBJ1-1 - TRBV10-2 TRBD1 TGCGCCAGCAGTGAGAGGACAGGTGAAGCTTTCTTT CASSERTGEAFF
TRBJ1-5 - TRBV24-1 - TGTGCCACCAGTAAAAACCTTCAACGGGGAAATCAGCCCCAGCATTTT CATSKNLQRGNQPQHF
TRBJ1-2 - TRBV6-5 - TGTGCCAGCAGCTTGGGCAGCTATGGCTACACCTTC CASSLGSYGYTF
TRBJ2-7 - TRBV6-6 - TGTGCCAGCATCAGACAGGACACCTACGAGCAGTACTTC CASIRQDTYEQYF
TRBJ2-3 - TRBV5-1 - TGCGCCAGCCAAGGGAGGTCGGGCACAGATACGCAGTATTTT CASQGRSGTDTQYF
TRBJ2-5 - TRBV11-2 TRBD1 TGTGCCAGCAGCTTAGAGGGGACAGCCCAAGAGACCCAGTACTTC CASSLEGTAQETQYF
TRBJ1-1 - TRBV3-1/TRBV3-2 - TGTGCCAGCAGCCAGGGCGGGTGGTTCACTGAAGCTTTCTTT CASSQGGWFTEAFF
TRBJ2-5 - TRBV29-1 - TGCAGCGTTAACCGCTTGTTAGAGACCCAGTACTTC CSVNRLLETQYF
TRBJ2-2 - TRBV7-8 - TGTGCCAGCAGCCCCCAGTCAGTAGGCGCCGGGGAGCTGTTTTTT CASSPQSVGAGELFF
TRBJ1-5 - TRBV19 TRBD1 TGTGCCAGTAGTTGGACAGGAATCAATCAGCCCCAGCATTTT CASSWTGINQPQHF
TRBJ1-3 - TRBV24-1 - TGTGCCACCAGTGACTCGACTCCTTGGGGAAACACCATATATTTT CATSDSTPWGNTIYF
TRBJ1-1 - TRBV11-3 - TGTGCCAGCAGCTTAGCGCCTGACAGCACTGAAGCTTTCTTT CASSLAPDSTEAFF
TRBJ2-3 once TRBV18 - TGTGCCAGCTCACCACTTGGCGGAACCACAGATACGCAGTATTTT CASSPLGGTTDTQYF
TRBJ2-7 - TRBV4-1 - TGCGCCAGCAGCCAAGAAGGGGGGAGGGTAGGGTCCTACGAGCAGTACTTC CASSQEGGRVGSYEQYF
TRBJ1-4 - TRBV28 - TGTGCCAGCAGTCCAACCGGGACTCCGGCTGTAGGACTGTTTTTT CASSPTGTPAVGLFF
TRBJ2-3 - TRBV21-1 - TGTGCCAGCATCCCAGGGACTAGCGGAGTCAGCACAGATACGCAGTATTTT CASIPGTSGVSTDTQYF